This T cell receptor (beta chain) came from a study of control samples from healthy donors and cancer patients. The table came from immunoSEQ multiplex PCR; TCRdb's copy has only in-frame clones and leaves some out. Among around 79,000 clones listed, more than 85% were seen once. The CDR3 has 14 amino acids. Germline loops: CDR1 SGHRS, CDR2 YFSETQ. Deletions cut 2 bases from V and 3 bases from J, with 11 bases between. Sequencing was performed on PBMCs. The chain recombines TRBV5-1 with TRBJ1-2; D remains unclear. The clonotype comes from a middle-aged woman with lung cancer. The CDR3 sequence is CASSLGPEDYGYTF. The CDR3 DNA is TGCGCCAGCAGCTTAGGCCCTGAGGACTATGGCTACACCTTC.